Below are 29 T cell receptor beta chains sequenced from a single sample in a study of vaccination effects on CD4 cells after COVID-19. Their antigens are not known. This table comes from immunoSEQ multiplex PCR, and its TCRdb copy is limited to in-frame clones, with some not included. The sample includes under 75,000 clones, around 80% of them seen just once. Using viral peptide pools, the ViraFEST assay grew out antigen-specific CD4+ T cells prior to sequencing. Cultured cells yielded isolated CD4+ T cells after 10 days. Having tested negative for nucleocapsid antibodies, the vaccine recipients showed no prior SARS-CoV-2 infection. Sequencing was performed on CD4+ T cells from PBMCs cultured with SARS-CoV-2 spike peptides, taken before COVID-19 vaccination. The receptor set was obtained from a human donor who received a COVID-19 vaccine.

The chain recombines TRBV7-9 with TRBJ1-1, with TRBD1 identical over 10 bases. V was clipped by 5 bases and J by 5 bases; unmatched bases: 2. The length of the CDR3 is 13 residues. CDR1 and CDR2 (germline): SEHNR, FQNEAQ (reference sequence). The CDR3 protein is CASSLDRGTEAFF. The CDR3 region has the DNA TGTGCCAGCAGCCTGGACAGGGGGACTGAAGCTTTCTTT.

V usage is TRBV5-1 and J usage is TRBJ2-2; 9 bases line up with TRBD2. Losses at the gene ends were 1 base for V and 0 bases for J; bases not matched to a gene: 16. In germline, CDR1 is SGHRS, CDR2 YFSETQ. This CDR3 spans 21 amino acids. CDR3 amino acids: CASSLYPIWRGGRSNTGELFF. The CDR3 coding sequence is TGCGCCAGCAGCTTGTACCCAATCTGGCGGGGGGGCCGTTCGAACACCGGGGAGCTGTTTTTT.

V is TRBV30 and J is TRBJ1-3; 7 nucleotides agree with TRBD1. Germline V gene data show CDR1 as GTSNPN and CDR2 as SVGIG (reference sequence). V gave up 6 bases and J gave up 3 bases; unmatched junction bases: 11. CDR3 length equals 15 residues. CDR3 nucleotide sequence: TGTGCCTGCTCCTTACTTAACAGGGGTGGAAACACCATATATTTT. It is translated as CACSLLNRGGNTIYF.

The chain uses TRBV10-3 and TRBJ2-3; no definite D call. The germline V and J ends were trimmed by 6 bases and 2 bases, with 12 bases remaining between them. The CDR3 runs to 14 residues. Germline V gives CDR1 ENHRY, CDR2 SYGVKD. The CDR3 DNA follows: TGTGCCATCAGGGAGACCCGGATCACAGATACGCAGTATTTT. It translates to CAIRETRITDTQYF.

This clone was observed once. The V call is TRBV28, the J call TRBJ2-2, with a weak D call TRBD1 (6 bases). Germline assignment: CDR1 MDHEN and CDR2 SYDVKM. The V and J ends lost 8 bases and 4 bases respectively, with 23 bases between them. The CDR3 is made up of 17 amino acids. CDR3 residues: CASSVPQGQQSTGELFF. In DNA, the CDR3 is TGTGCCAGCTCCGTCCCACAGGGCCAACAGAGCACCGGGGAGCTGTTTTTT.

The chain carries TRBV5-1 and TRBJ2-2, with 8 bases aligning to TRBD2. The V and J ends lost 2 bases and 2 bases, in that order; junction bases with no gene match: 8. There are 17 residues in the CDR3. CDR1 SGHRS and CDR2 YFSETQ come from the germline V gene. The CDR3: CASSFRASGGNTGELFF. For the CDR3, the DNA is TGCGCCAGCAGCTTCCGAGCGAGCGGGGGTAACACCGGGGAGCTGTTTTTT.

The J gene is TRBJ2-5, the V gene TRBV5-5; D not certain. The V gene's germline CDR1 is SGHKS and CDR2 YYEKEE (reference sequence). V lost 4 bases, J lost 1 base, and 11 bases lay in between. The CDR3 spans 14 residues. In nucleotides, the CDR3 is TGTGCCAGCAGCGGGGTTGGGGTCCAAGAGACCCAGTACTTC. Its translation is CASSGVGVQETQYF.

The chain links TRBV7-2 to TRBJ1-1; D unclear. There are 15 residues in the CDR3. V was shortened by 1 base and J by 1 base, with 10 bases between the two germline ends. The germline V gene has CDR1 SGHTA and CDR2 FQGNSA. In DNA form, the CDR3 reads TGTGCCAGCAGCTTAGGTATCGCAGGGAACACTGAAGCTTTCTTT. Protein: CASSLGIAGNTEAFF.

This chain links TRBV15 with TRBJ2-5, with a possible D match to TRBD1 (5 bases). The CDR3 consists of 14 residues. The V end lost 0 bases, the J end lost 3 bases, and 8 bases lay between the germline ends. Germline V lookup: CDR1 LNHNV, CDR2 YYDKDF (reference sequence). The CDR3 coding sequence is TGTGCCACCAGCAGAGATCTCAGGGAAGAGACCCAGTACTTC. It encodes CATSRDLREETQYF.

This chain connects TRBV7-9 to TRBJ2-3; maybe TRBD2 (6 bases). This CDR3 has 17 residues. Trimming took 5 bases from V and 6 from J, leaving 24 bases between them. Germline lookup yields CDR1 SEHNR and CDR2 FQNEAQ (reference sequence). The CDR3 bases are TGTGCCAGCAGCCCGACACTAAGTTGGGGGGTAGGTGATACGCAGTATTTT. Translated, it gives CASSPTLSWGVGDTQYF. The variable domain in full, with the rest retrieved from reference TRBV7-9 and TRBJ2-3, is DTGVSQNPRHKITKRGQNVTFRCDPISEHNRLYWYRQTLGQGPEFLTYFQNEAQLEKSRLLSDRFSAERPKGSFSTLEIQRTEQGDSAMYLCASSPTLSWGVGDTQYFGPGTRLTVL.

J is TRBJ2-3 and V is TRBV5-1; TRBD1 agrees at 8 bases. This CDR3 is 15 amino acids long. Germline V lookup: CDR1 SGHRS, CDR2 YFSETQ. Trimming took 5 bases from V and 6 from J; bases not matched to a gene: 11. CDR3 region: CASRRGQGGEDTQYF. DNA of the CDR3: TGCGCCAGCAGACGCGGACAGGGCGGGGAGGATACGCAGTATTTT.

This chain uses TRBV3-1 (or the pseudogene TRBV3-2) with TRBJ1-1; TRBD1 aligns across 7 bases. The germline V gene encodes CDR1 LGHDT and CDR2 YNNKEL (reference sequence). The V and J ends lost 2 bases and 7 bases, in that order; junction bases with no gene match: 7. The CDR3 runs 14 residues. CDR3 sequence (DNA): TGTGCCAGCAGCCAACCCGACAGGGTGAGTGAAGCTTTCTTT. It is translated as CASSQPDRVSEAFF.

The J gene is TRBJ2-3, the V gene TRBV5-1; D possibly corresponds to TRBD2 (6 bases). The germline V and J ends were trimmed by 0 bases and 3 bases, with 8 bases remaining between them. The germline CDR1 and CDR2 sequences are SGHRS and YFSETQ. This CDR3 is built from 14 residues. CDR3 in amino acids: CASSLAGTTDTQYF. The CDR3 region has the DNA TGCGCCAGCAGCTTGGCGGGGACTACAGATACGCAGTATTTT. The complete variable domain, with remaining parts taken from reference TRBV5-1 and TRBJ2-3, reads KAGVTQTPRYLIKTRGQQVTLSCSPISGHRSVSWYQQTPGQGLQFLFEYFSETQRNKGNFPGRFSGRQFSNSRSEMNVSTLELGDSALYLCASSLAGTTDTQYFGPGTRLTVL.

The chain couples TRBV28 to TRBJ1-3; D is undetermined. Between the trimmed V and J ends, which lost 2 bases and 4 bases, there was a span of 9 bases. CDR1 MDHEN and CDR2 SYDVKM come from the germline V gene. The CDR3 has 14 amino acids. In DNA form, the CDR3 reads TGTGCCAGCAGTTTACCCGGTATGGGAAACACCATATATTTT. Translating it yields CASSLPGMGNTIYF. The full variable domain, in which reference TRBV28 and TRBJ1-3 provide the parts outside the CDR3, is DVKVTQSSRYLVKRTGEKVFLECVQDMDHENMFWYRQDPGLGLRLIYFSYDVKMKEKGDIPEGYSVSREKKERFSLILESASTNQTSMYLCASSLPGMGNTIYFGEGSWLTVV.

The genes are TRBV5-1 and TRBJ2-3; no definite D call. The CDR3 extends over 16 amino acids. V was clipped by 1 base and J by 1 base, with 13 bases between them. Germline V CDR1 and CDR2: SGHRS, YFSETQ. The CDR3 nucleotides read TGCGCCAGCAGCTTGATGTATGACGGCCGCACAGATACGCAGTATTTT. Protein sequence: CASSLMYDGRTDTQYF.

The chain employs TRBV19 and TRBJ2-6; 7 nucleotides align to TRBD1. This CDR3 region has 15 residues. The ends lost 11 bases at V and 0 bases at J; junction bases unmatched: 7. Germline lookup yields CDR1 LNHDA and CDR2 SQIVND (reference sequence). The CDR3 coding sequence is TGTGCCTGCCGGGACAGCGGCTCTGGGGCCAACGTCCTGACTTTC. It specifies CACRDSGSGANVLTF.

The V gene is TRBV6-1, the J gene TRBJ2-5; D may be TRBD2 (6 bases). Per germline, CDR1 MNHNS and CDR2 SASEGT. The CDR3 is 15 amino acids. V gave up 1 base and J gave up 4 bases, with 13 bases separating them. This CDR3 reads CASSEDGGLGETQYF. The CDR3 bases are TGTGCCAGCAGTGAAGATGGGGGACTCGGAGAGACCCAGTACTTC.

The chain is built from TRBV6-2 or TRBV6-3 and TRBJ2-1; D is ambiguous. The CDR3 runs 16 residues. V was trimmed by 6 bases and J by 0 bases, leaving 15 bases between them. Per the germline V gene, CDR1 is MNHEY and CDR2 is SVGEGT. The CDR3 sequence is CASSPLGLSSYNEQFF. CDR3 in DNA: TGTGCCAGCAGCCCTCTGGGGTTGAGCTCCTACAATGAGCAGTTCTTC.

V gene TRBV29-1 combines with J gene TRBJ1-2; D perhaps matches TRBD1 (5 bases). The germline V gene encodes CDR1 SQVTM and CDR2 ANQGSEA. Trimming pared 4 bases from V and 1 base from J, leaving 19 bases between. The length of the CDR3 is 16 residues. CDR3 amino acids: CSVGRGTSYSNYGYTF. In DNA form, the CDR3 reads TGCAGCGTTGGTCGGGGGACGAGCTACAGTAACTATGGCTACACCTTC.

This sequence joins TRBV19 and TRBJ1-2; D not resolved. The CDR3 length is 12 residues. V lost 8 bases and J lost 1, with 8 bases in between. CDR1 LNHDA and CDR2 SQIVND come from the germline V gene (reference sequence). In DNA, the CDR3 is TGTGCCAGTCGCGATATTAACTATGGCTACACCTTC. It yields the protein CASRDINYGYTF. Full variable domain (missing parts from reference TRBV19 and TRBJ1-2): DGGITQSPKYLFRKEGQNVTLSCEQNLNHDAMYWYRQDPGQGLRLIYYSQIVNDFQKGDIAEGYSVSREKKESFPLTVTSAQKNPTAFYLCASRDINYGYTFGSGTRLTVV.

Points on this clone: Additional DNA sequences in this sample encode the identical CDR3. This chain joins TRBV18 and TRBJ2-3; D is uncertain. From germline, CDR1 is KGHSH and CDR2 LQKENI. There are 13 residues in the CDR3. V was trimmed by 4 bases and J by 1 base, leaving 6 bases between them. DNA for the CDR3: TGTGCCAGCTCACTCGGTGGCACAGATACGCAGTATTTT. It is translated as CASSLGGTDTQYF.

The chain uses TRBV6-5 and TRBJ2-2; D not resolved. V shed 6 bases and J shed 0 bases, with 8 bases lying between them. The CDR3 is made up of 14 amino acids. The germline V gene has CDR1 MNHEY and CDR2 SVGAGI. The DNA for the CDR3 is TGTGCCAGCAGCTCAAACGCGAACACCGGGGAGCTGTTTTTT. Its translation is CASSSNANTGELFF.

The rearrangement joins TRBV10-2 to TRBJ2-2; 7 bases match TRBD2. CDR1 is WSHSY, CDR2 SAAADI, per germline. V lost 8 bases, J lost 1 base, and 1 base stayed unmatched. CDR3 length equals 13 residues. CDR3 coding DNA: TGCGCCAGCCAGCGGGGGAACACCGGGGAGCTGTTTTTT. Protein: CASQRGNTGELFF.

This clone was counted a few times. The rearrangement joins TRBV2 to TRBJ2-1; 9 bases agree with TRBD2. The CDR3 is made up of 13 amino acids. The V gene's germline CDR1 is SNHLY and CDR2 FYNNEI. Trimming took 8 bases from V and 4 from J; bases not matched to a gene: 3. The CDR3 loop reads CASERGEYNEQFF. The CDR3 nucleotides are TGTGCCAGCGAGCGGGGGGAATACAATGAGCAGTTCTTC.

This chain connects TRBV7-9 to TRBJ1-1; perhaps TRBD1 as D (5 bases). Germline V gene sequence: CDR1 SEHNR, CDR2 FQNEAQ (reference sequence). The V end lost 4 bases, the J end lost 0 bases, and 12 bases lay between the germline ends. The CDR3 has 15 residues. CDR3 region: CASSSGRTMNTEAFF. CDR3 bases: TGTGCCAGCAGCTCGGGACGGACAATGAACACTGAAGCTTTCTTT.

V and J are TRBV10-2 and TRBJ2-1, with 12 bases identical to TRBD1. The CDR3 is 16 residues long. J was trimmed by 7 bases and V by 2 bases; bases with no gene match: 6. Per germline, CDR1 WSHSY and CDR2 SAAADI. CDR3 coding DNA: TGCGCCAGCAGTGAGCGGGGGACAGGGGGCATGAATGAGCAGTTCTTC. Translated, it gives CASSERGTGGMNEQFF.

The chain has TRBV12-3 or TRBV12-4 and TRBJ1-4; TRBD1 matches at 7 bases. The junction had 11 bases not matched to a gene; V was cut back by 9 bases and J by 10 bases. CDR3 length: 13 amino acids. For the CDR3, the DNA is TGTGCCAGTAGAACCGGGACAGAGGGAAAACTGTTTTTT. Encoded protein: CASRTGTEGKLFF.

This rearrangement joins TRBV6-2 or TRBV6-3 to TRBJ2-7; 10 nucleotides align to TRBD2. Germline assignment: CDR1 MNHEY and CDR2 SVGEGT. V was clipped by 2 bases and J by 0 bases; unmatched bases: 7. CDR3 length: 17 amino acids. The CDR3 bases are TGTGCCAGCAGTTACCCCCCCCTAGCGGGGGACTCCTACGAGCAGTACGTC. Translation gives CASSYPPLAGDSYEQYV.

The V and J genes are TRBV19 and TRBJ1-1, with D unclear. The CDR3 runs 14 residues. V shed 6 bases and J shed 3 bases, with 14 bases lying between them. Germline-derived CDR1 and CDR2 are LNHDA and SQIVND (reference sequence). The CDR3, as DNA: TGTGCCAGTAGCCTTCATAACGGTGACACTGAAGCTTTCTTT. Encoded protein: CASSLHNGDTEAFF.